Each of the 30 T cell receptor beta chains below was sequenced from the same sample in a study of shared clonotypes between healthy human individuals (TCRdb year 2020). Libraries were constructed by the immunoSEQ multiplex PCR assay. Drawn from immuneACCESS, this table holds only the in-frame rearrangements with V and J called that TCRdb kept. Clones are partly lost; checked studies trace under half to an unresolved V gene and leave the rest unexplained. This sample gives hundreds of thousands of clones in total; roughly 77% of them show up just once. In total, the top ten clones hold roughly 13% of the sample. The sample consisted of PBMCs. The receptors derive from a woman aged 40 to 50 in good health. Some clones in this sample may be carry-over from other donors' samples.

V usage is TRBV4-1 and J usage is TRBJ1-5, with 10 bases aligning to TRBD1. The CDR3 extends over 17 amino acids. After removal of 1 base from V and 3 bases from J, the junction contained 6 bases not matched to a gene. The germline CDR1 and CDR2 sequences are MGHRA and YSYEKL. In nucleotides, the CDR3 is TGCGCCAGCAGCCAAGTAGGACAGGGGGGGATCAATCAGCCCCAGCATTTT. As protein: CASSQVGQGGINQPQHF.

The chain has TRBV5-5 and TRBJ2-2; 8 nucleotides match TRBD1. The CDR3 length is 19 residues. V shed 2 bases and J 3 bases; nucleotides not matched to a gene: 15. Germline-derived CDR1 and CDR2 are SGHKS and YYEKEE (reference sequence). CDR3: CASSFKAGGAIRDTGELFF. As DNA, the CDR3 is TGTGCCAGCAGCTTTAAGGCAGGGGGCGCGATACGGGACACCGGGGAGCTGTTTTTT.

The J gene is TRBJ2-1, the V gene TRBV4-1; maybe TRBD2 (5 bases). The V gene's germline CDR1 is MGHRA and CDR2 YSYEKL. Trimming shortened V by 0 bases and J by 6 bases, and 9 bases separated the two germline ends. This CDR3 region has 14 residues. The CDR3 is CASSQDPSGNEQFF. Written as DNA, the CDR3 is TGCGCCAGCAGCCAAGATCCGAGCGGCAATGAGCAGTTCTTC.

This clone was counted between two and nine times. The J gene is TRBJ1-2, the V gene TRBV25-1; D ambiguous. The CDR3 contains 13 residues. Germline CDR1 MGHDK, CDR2 SYGVNS. V was trimmed by 1 base and J by 6 bases, leaving 9 bases between them. CDR3 DNA sequence: TGTGCCAGCAGTGAATGGGAGAGAAATGGCTACACCTTC. Translation gives CASSEWERNGYTF.

The chain couples TRBV27 to TRBJ2-6; D may be TRBD1 (6 bases). The V end was cut by 4 bases, the J end by 0 bases, with 7 bases between. CDR3 size: 15 residues. Looked up from germline, CDR1 is MNHEY and CDR2 is SMNVEV (reference sequence). The CDR3 is CASSSRGSGANVLTF. CDR3 in DNA: TGTGCCAGCAGTTCCAGGGGCTCTGGGGCCAACGTCCTGACTTTC. The variable domain in full, with the rest retrieved from reference TRBV27 and TRBJ2-6, is EAQVTQNPRYLITVTGKKLTVTCSQNMNHEYMSWYRQDPGLGLRQIYYSMNVEVTDKGDVPEGYKVSRKEKRNFPLILESPSPNQTSLYFCASSSRGSGANVLTFGAGSRLTVL.

J is TRBJ2-5 and V is TRBV9; TRBD2 matches 11 bases. V trimming: 5 bases; J trimming: 0 bases; junction bases outside the gene matches: 3. The CDR3 runs 15 residues. In germline, CDR1 is SGDLS, CDR2 YYNGEE. CDR3 in amino acids: CASSSGRAHQETQYF. As DNA, the CDR3 is TGTGCCAGCAGTAGCGGGAGGGCCCACCAAGAGACCCAGTACTTC.

CDR3 protein: CASSLAPSGSTDTQYF. The CDR3 DNA follows: TGTGCCAGCAGCTTAGCCCCTAGCGGAAGCACAGATACGCAGTATTTT. V usage is TRBV7-3 and J usage is TRBJ2-3; TRBD2 matches 7 bases. This CDR3 comprises 16 residues. CDR1 and CDR2 from the germline V gene are SGHTA and FQGTGA. After removal of 2 bases from V and 0 bases from J, the junction contained 5 bases not matched to a gene.

There are a few counts of this clone. This could be a read error, since a much larger clone is one nucleotide away. At the DNA level, this CDR3 is encoded by other sequences in the same sample as well. The V call is TRBV2, the J call TRBJ1-5, with D possibly being TRBD1 (6 bases). Germline V gene sequence: CDR1 SNHLY, CDR2 FYNNEI. There are 13 residues in the CDR3. V shed 6 bases and J shed 3 bases, with 9 bases lying between them. The DNA of the CDR3 is TGTGCCAGCAGAGGACAGTCCAATCAGCCCCAGCATTTT. This sequence encodes CASRGQSNQPQHF.

In its sample, this clone was seen a few times. V usage is TRBV18 and J usage is TRBJ1-2, with D hard to call. The germline V gene has CDR1 KGHSH and CDR2 LQKENI. This CDR3 contains 15 residues. Trimming removed 3 bases from V and 4 bases from J, with 15 bases in between. The CDR3 protein is CASSPFVGKTYGYTF. Here the CDR3 DNA reads TGTGCCAGCTCACCCTTCGTGGGGAAAACCTATGGCTACACCTTC.

This rearrangement joins TRBV30 to TRBJ2-7; D is perhaps TRBD1 (6 bases). V lost 2 bases and J 3 bases, leaving 11 bases between the germline ends. CDR3 length equals 13 residues. The germline gives CDR1 GTSNPN, CDR2 SVGIG (reference sequence). The CDR3 coding sequence is TGTGCCTGGAGTCTACAGGGATACTACGAGCAGTACTTC. Its protein product is CAWSLQGYYEQYF.

J is TRBJ2-1 and V is TRBV7-3; perhaps D is TRBD1 or TRBD2 (5 bases each). The V gene lost 3 bases and the J gene lost 0 bases, with 12 bases spanning the gap. The CDR3 sequence is 16 residues long. CDR1 is SGHTA, CDR2 FQGTGA, per germline. The CDR3 region is CASSFNRDLSYNEQFF. In DNA, the CDR3 is TGTGCCAGCAGCTTCAACCGGGACCTCTCCTACAATGAGCAGTTCTTC.

The chain employs TRBV7-2 and TRBJ2-5; weak D call: TRBD2 (6 bases). Germline V gene sequence: CDR1 SGHTA, CDR2 FQGNSA. Deletions cut 4 bases from V and 2 bases from J, with 17 bases between. This CDR3 contains 16 residues. For the CDR3, the DNA is TGTGCCAGCAGCTCCCGAACCGGGACTTATCAAGAGACCCAGTACTTC. This codes for CASSSRTGTYQETQYF.

As to this clone: This sample includes further DNA sequences coding for the same CDR3. The rearrangement joins TRBV7-9 to TRBJ2-5; D unclear. This CDR3 is built from 13 residues. V was cut by 2 bases and J by 1 base, with 5 bases left in between. Germline CDR1 reads SEHNR; CDR2 reads FQNEAQ (reference sequence). The CDR3 protein is CASSLTRQETQYF. CDR3 DNA sequence: TGTGCCAGCAGCTTAACCCGCCAAGAGACCCAGTACTTC.

This sequence joins TRBV7-2 and TRBJ2-2; D perhaps matches TRBD2 (5 bases). Per the germline V gene, CDR1 is SGHTA and CDR2 is FQGNSA. Trimming shortened V by 3 bases and J by 7 bases, and 15 bases separated the two germline ends. The CDR3 consists of 15 residues. CDR3 protein: CASSFLRVSGGELFF. The CDR3 coding sequence is TGTGCCAGCAGCTTCTTGCGGGTCTCTGGCGGGGAGCTGTTTTTT.

This clone was seen just once. The chain recombines TRBV29-1 with TRBJ1-1; no clear D gene. V lost 7 bases and J lost 1, with 19 bases in between. The CDR3 is 15 amino acids. Per the germline V gene, CDR1 is SQVTM and CDR2 is ANQGSEA. The CDR3 DNA follows: TGCAGCGCCTCACCCTGGGCAGGAAGGAACACTGAAGCTTTCTTT. Residues: CSASPWAGRNTEAFF. Together with reference TRBV29-1 and TRBJ1-1, the CDR3 gives the full variable domain: SAVISQKPSRDICQRGTSLTIQCQVDSQVTMMFWYRQQPGQSLTLIATANQGSEATYESGFVIDKFPISRPNLTFSTLTVSNMSPEDSSIYLCSASPWAGRNTEAFFGQGTRLTVV.

The genes are TRBV4-3 and TRBJ1-4; TRBD1 matches 7 bases. The CDR3 length is 16 residues. The junction had 9 bases not matched to a gene; V was cut back by 1 base and J by 7 bases. Germline V gives CDR1 LGHNA, CDR2 YSLEER. The CDR3 sequence is CASSQVGTVRGEKLFF. The CDR3 bases are TGCGCCAGCAGCCAAGTCGGGACAGTCCGGGGTGAAAAACTGTTTTTT.

The chain couples TRBV11-2 to TRBJ2-1; D possibly corresponds to TRBD2 (7 bases). Deletions cut 5 bases from V and 0 bases from J, with 11 bases between. The CDR3 runs 15 residues. CDR1 and CDR2 from the germline V gene are SGHAT and FQNNGV. DNA for the CDR3: TGTGCCAGCAGCCCGGGGGGCAGCTCCTACAATGAGCAGTTCTTC. It is translated as CASSPGGSSYNEQFF.

V usage is TRBV5-1 and J usage is TRBJ2-2; no clear D gene. The CDR3 consists of 19 residues. Germline V lookup: CDR1 SGHRS, CDR2 YFSETQ. V lost 0 bases and J lost 8, with 26 bases in between. CDR3 coding DNA: TGCGCCAGCAGCTTGGAATTGGTTCAACATCGGGTTGGTTCGGGGGAGCTGTTTTTT. Residues: CASSLELVQHRVGSGELFF.

This clone has at least ten counts. The chain links TRBV10-2 to TRBJ1-2; 9 bases fit TRBD1. This CDR3 is built from 13 residues. CDR1 and CDR2 from the germline V gene are WSHSY and SAAADI. V lost 6 bases, J lost 3 bases, and 2 bases stayed unmatched. The CDR3 protein is CASSRQGDYGYTF. In nucleotides, the CDR3 is TGCGCCAGCAGCCGACAGGGGGACTATGGCTACACCTTC.

The rearrangement links TRBV11-2 to TRBJ1-5; D gene unclear. V was shortened by 2 bases and J by 4 bases, with 6 bases between the two germline ends. Germline V gene lookup returns CDR1 SGHAT and CDR2 FQNNGV. CDR3 size: 13 residues. CDR3 in amino acids: CASSLSGNQPQHF. As DNA, the CDR3 is TGTGCCAGCAGCTTATCGGGGAATCAGCCCCAGCATTTT.

The chain uses TRBV5-1 and TRBJ2-1; 8 nucleotides agree with TRBD1. The CDR3 covers 12 residues. Germline V CDR1 and CDR2: SGHRS, YFSETQ. The V gene end was trimmed by 2 bases and the J gene end by 9 bases; junction bases not matched to a gene: 1. For the CDR3, the DNA is TGCGCCAGCAGCTTAGGGACAGGTGAGCAGTTCTTC. This codes for CASSLGTGEQFF.

The J gene is TRBJ2-7, the V gene TRBV5-4, with TRBD2 matching 8 bases. This CDR3 comprises 13 residues. Germline V lookup: CDR1 SGHNT, CDR2 YYREEE (reference sequence). After removal of 2 bases from V and 10 bases from J, the junction contained 8 bases not matched to a gene. CDR3 in DNA: TGTGCCAGCAGCTTTAGCGGGACGGCACGCCAGTACTTC. As protein: CASSFSGTARQYF.

The gene calls are TRBV7-3 and TRBJ2-7, with TRBD1 matching 11 bases. CDR1 and CDR2 from the germline V gene are SGHTA and FQGTGA. V trimming: 8 bases; J trimming: 3 bases; junction bases outside the gene matches: 3. The CDR3 spans 13 residues. The CDR3 loop reads CASGQGAYYEQYF. In nucleotides, the CDR3 is TGTGCCAGCGGACAGGGGGCTTACTACGAGCAGTACTTC.

This clone turned up a few times. The chain carries TRBV6-1 and TRBJ1-2, with D perhaps TRBD1 (5 bases). This CDR3 has 14 amino acids. The germline V gene has CDR1 MNHNS and CDR2 SASEGT. The V end was cut by 7 bases, the J end by 10 bases, with 22 bases between. In DNA, the CDR3 is TGTGCCAGCACCCCCTCCTGGGGCGGGCAAGTCTACACCTTC. It yields the protein CASTPSWGGQVYTF.

The V and J genes are TRBV28 and TRBJ2-3; the D gene is possibly TRBD1 (6 bases). V shed 7 bases and J shed 1 base, with 12 bases lying between them. The CDR3 runs to 14 residues. Germline CDR1 reads MDHEN; CDR2 reads SYDVKM. The CDR3 DNA reads TGTGCCAGCACTGCGGACAGAGGCACAGATACGCAGTATTTT. Encoded protein: CASTADRGTDTQYF.

Points on this clone: The same CDR3 also results from other DNA sequences found in this sample. The chain combines TRBV29-1 with TRBJ2-7; tentative D call: TRBD1 (5 bases). The germline gives CDR1 SQVTM, CDR2 ANQGSEA. There are 12 residues in the CDR3. V was pared by 1 base and J by 6 bases, with 10 bases between. CDR3 coding DNA: TGCAGCGTTGAAGTAGGGGCCGGCGAGCAGTACTTC. Residues: CSVEVGAGEQYF.

The V call is TRBV5-6, the J call TRBJ2-1, with 8 positions matching TRBD2. There are 14 residues in the CDR3. J was trimmed by 8 bases and V by 4 bases; bases with no gene match: 8. Germline CDR1 is SGHDT and CDR2 is YYEEEE. CDR3 sequence reads: CASSRRGVSDEQFF. In nucleotides, the CDR3 is TGTGCCAGCAGCAGGCGGGGGGTGAGTGATGAGCAGTTCTTC.

CDR3 protein: CASSPRLAGANYNEQFF. The DNA of the CDR3 is TGTGCCAGCAGCCCGAGACTAGCGGGAGCGAACTACAATGAGCAGTTCTTC. The chain employs TRBV9 and TRBJ2-1; 12 nucleotides align to TRBD2. With 4 bases clipped from V and 3 bases from J, the junction kept 8 bases outside the gene matches. Germline CDR1 reads SGDLS; CDR2 reads YYNGEE. CDR3 length: 17 residues.

This clone was seen only once. Other DNA sequences in the same sample also yield this CDR3. The CDR3 region is CASSPGLAGGADTQYF. CDR3 DNA: TGTGCCAGCTCACCCGGACTAGCGGGAGGAGCGGATACGCAGTATTTT. This rearrangement joins TRBV18 to TRBJ2-3; the match to TRBD2 covers 14 bases. The CDR3 totals 16 residues. The trim removed 3 bases at V and 6 bases at J, leaving 5 bases unmatched. Germline V CDR1 and CDR2: KGHSH, LQKENI.

This clone occurred many times. The J gene is TRBJ2-3, the V gene TRBV7-6, with D perhaps given as TRBD1 or TRBD2 (5 bases each). The CDR3 runs to 16 residues. V shed 5 bases and J shed 2 bases, with 17 bases lying between them. Germline assignment: CDR1 SGHVS and CDR2 FNYEAQ. In DNA, the CDR3 is TGTGCCAGCAGCCTGGGGGTAGGCAGATACACAGATACGCAGTATTTT. Its protein product is CASSLGVGRYTDTQYF.